This TCR beta chain was recovered during a study of OX40 agonist ivuxolimab in advanced cancers. Produced via immunoSEQ multiplex PCR; TCRdb's table is partial and in-frame only. The top ten hold approximately 1.1% of the sample, which has under 80,000 clones, approximately 78% seen once. Germline CDR1 SGHRS, CDR2 YFSETQ. The junction had 11 bases not matched to a gene; V was cut back by 0 bases and J by 7 bases. The CDR3 consists of 17 residues. The chain links TRBV5-1 to TRBJ2-1, with 9 positions matching TRBD1. The sample here was CD4+ or CD8+ T cells sorted from blood, taken in a trial of the OX40 agonist ivuxolimab. The sequence was collected from an adult with an advanced solid tumor such as melanoma, head and neck, liver or kidney cancer. The CDR3 is CASSLGDRAVHGNEQFF. CDR3 nucleotide sequence: TGCGCCAGCAGCTTGGGGGACAGGGCCGTCCATGGGAATGAGCAGTTCTTC. Together with reference TRBV5-1 and TRBJ2-1, the CDR3 gives the full variable domain: KAGVTQTPRYLIKTRGQQVTLSCSPISGHRSVSWYQQTPGQGLQFLFEYFSETQRNKGNFPGRFSGRQFSNSRSEMNVSTLELGDSALYLCASSLGDRAVHGNEQFFGPGTRLTVL.